This T cell receptor beta chain was profiled in a study of spatial heterogeneity in lung cancer. Time point noted: sample taken at primary tumor resection. The study sequenced unsorted whole RNA from tumor, nontumor lung or frozen PBMC. Between the trimmed V and J ends, which lost 5 bases and 7 bases, there was a span of 21 bases. The CDR3 runs 15 residues. The V gene's germline CDR1 is SQVTM and CDR2 ANQGSEA. TCR cDNA molecules were tagged individually, and each one carried a unique molecular identifier. MiXCR, run by TCRdb on the 5' RACE reads, gives a single entry per CDR3 protein. The sample lists 95,000 or so distinct CDR3 sequences; under 9% were seen once. This clonotype was observed many times.

V usage is TRBV29-1 and J usage is TRBJ2-1, with D perhaps being TRBD1 or TRBD2 (6 bases each). This specimen was PBMCs, taken at surgery. This clonotype was obtained from a male donor with early-stage non-small cell lung cancer. The CDR3 spells CSVRGRWEGENEQFF. The CDR3 DNA reads as TGCAGCGTTCGGGGGCGCTGGGAAGGGGAGAATGAGCAGTTCTTC.